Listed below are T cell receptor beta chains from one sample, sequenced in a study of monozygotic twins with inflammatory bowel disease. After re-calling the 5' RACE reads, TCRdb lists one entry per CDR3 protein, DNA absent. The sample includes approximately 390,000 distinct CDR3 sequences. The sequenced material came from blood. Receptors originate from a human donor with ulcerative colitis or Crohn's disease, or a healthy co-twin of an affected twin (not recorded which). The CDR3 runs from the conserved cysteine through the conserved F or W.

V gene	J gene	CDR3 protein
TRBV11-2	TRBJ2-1	CASSSKKGGLLNEQFF
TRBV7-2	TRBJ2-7	CASSFGTGENEQYF
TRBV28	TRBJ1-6	CASSLLTAKGSPLHF
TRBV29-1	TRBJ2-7	CSVEEGDEQYF
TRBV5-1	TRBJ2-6	CASSASTGGSGANVLTF
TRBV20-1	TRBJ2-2	CSAEKGESGELFF
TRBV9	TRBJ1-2	CASSAPQTGLSPGNYGYTF
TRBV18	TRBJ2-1	CASSPMGGPGNEQFF
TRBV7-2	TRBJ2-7	CASSLGVGSYEQYF
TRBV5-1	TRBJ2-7	CASSLVTNAYEQYF
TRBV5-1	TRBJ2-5	CASSRTSGATGETQYF
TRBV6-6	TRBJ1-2	CASSYAVGDGYTF
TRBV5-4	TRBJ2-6	CASNVQGVGSGANVLTF
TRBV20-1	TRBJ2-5	CSATAVGGSGETQYF
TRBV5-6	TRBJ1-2	CASSLKGRGLYGYTF
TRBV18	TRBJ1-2	CASSQRDSPPYGYTF
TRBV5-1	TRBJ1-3	CASSKNPYTIYF
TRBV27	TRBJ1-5	CASSLLAGGPGQPQHF
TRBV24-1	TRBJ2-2	CATSDPRTSGELFF
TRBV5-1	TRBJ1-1	CASSAQRGGTEAFF
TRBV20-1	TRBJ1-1	CSARPTGFTEAFF
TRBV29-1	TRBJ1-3	CSVLAGNTIYF
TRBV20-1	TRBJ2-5	CSARKPSGQETQYF
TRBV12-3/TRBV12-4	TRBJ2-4	CASSVGDSFKNIQYF
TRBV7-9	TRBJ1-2	CASSSGQSGYGYTF
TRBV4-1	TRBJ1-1	CASSQEPPDRALEAFF
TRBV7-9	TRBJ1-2	CASSFNSGTFSNYGYTF
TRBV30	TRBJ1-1	CAWSVQGRGNTEAFF
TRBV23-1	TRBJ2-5	CASSQSPSEYF
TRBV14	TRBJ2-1	CASSQGADPRAYNEQFF
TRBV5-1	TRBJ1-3	CASSSASSGNTIYF
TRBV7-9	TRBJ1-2	CASSLSGDAYGYTF
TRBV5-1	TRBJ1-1	CASSLQGNLNTEAFF
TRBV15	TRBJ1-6	CATQNGQDNSPLHF
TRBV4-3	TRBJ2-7	CASSQDNGVVSHEQYF
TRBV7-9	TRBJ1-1	CASSLLHRNTEAFF
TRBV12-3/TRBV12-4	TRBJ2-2	CASRVTGAAGELFF
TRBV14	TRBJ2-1	CASSQSMRLAGGSSYNEQFF
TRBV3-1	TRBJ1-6	CASSPLTGGSPLHF
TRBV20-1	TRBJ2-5	CSARPGQKETQYF
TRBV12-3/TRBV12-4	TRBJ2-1	CASSFKGAGRYNEQFF
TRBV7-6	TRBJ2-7	CASSRGPGGEQYF
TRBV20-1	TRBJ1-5	CSASRVGNQPQHF
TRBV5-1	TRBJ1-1	CASSLGLTDVNTEAFF
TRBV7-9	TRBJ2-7	CASSRTGGVYEQYF
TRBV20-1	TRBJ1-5	CSARDHGTPNQPQHF
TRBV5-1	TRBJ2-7	CASSLETVTYEQYF
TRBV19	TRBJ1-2	CASSFSGGGYTF
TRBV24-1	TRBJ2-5	CATSEPGLETQYF
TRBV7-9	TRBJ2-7	CASSERTSYEQYF
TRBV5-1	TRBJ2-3	CASRATLAGGTDTQYF
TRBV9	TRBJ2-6	CASSTSGANVLTF
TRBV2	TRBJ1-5	CASRPRTGKEQPQHF
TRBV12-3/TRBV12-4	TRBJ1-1	CASSLRNPGTAAFF
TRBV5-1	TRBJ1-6	CASSLDGVGSPLHF
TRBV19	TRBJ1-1	CASSIEPGTPNTEAFF
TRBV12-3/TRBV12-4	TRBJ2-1	CASRYLDYYNEQFF
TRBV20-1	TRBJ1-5	CSAPDRGSNQPQHF
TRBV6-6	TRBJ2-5	CASSIGGYETQYF
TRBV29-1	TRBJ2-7	CSVVGGGAYEQYF